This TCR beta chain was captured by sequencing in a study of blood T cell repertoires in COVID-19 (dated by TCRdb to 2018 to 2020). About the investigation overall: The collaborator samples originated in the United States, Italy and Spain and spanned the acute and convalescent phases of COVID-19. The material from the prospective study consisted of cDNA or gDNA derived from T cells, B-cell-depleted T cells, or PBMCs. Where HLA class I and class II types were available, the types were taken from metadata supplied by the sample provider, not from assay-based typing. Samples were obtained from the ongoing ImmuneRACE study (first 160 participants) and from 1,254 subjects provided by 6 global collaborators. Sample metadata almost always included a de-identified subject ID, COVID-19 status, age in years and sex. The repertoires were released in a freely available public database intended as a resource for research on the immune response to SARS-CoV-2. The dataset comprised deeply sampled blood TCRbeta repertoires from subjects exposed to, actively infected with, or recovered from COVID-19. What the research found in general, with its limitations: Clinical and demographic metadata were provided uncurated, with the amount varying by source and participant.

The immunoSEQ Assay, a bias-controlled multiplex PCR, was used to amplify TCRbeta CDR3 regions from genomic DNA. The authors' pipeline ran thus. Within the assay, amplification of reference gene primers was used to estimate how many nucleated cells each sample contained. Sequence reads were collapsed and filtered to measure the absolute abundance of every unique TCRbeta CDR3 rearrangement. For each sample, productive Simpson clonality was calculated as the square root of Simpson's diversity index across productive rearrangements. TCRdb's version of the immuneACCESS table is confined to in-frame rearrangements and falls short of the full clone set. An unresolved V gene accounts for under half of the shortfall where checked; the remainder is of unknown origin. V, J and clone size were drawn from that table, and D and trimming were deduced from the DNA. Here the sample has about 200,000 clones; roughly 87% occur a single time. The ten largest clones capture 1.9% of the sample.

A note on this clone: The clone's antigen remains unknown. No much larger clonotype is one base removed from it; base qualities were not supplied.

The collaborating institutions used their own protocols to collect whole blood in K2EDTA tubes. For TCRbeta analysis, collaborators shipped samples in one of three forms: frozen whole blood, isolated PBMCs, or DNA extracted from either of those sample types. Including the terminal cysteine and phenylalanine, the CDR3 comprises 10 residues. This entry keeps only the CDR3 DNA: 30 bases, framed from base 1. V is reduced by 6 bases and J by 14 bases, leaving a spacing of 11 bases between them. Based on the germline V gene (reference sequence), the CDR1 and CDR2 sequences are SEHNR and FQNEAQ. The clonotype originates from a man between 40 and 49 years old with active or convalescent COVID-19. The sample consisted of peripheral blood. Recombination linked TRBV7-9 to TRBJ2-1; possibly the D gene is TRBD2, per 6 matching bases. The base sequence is TGTGCCAGCAGGCCGGGACTGGAGTTCTTC. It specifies CASRPGLEFF.